A single sample is the source of the 15 T cell receptor beta chains below, sequenced in a study of T cell changes during pregnancy in multiple sclerosis. Profiling relied on immunoSEQ multiplex PCR, and the TCRdb table lists in-frame clones only, not all of them. This table has over 55,000 clones, roughly 92% appearing once. The sample was CD8+ T cells from peripheral blood mononuclear cells, taken in the third trimester of pregnancy. These receptors were obtained from a female donor with multiple sclerosis, enrolled in a pregnancy study.

In DNA, the CDR3 is TGTGCCAGCGCGCCGGGGGGCGGGAATCAGCCCCAGCATTTT. Translation gives CASAPGGGNQPQHF. The V and J genes are TRBV9 and TRBJ1-5; weak D call: TRBD1 (6 bases). The germline gives CDR1 SGDLS, CDR2 YYNGEE. The CDR3 loop spans 14 amino acids. Between the trimmed V and J ends, which lost 7 bases and 4 bases, there was a span of 15 bases.

V is TRBV11-2 and J is TRBJ2-3; TRBD2 might be the D (5 bases). V dropped 1 base and J dropped 0 bases, with 17 bases sitting between them. Germline CDR1 and CDR2: SGHAT and FQNNGV. The CDR3 covers 18 residues. The CDR3 protein is CASSLGHQTRESTDTQYF. In DNA form, the CDR3 reads TGTGCCAGCAGCTTAGGGCACCAGACGAGGGAAAGCACAGATACGCAGTATTTT.

For this clone: The germline gene is not matched at one end of the junction; a read error may be the cause. The chain combines TRBV7-9 with TRBJ1-2; 7 bases align to TRBD1. Germline V gene data show CDR1 as SEHNR and CDR2 as FQNEAQ (reference sequence). The CDR3 consists of 12 residues. The CDR3 protein is CASSLGDRIENF. CDR3 nucleotides: TGTGCCAGCAGCTTAGGGGACAGAATCGAAAACTTC.

This chain connects TRBV7-9 to TRBJ2-1; 16 nucleotides agree with TRBD2. V lost 4 bases, J lost 12 bases, and 6 bases stayed unmatched. The V gene's germline CDR1 is SEHNR and CDR2 FQNEAQ (reference sequence). This CDR3 region has 15 residues. CDR3 sequence: CASSSGLAGGPWQFF. In DNA, the CDR3 is TGTGCCAGCAGCTCGGGACTAGCGGGAGGGCCCTGGCAGTTCTTC.

V gene TRBV5-1 combines with J gene TRBJ2-5, with 7 bases that match TRBD1. Looked up from germline, CDR1 is SGHRS and CDR2 is YFSETQ. The CDR3 runs 14 residues. J was trimmed by 2 bases and V by 2 bases; bases with no gene match: 3. The CDR3 DNA sequence: TGCGCCAGCAGCTTCACAGGGGTGCAAGAGACCCAGTACTTC. Protein product: CASSFTGVQETQYF.

CDR3 sequence (DNA): TGTGCCAGCAGTGCGCTAGGAAGGTTAGCAGATACGCAGTATTTT. Residues: CASSALGRLADTQYF. This chain uses TRBV6-1 with TRBJ2-3; unclear D gene. Trimming pared 4 bases from V and 4 bases from J, leaving 15 bases between. CDR1 is MNHNS, CDR2 SASEGT, per germline. The CDR3 spans 15 residues.

The gene calls are TRBV7-9 and TRBJ1-1; maybe TRBD1 (6 bases). Per germline, CDR1 SEHNR and CDR2 FQNEAQ (reference sequence). This CDR3 region has 14 residues. Trimming left V 3 bases short and J 0 bases short, with 8 bases between. CDR3 DNA: TGTGCCAGCAGCTTGGGGGGGCTGAACACTGAAGCTTTCTTT. Its translation: CASSLGGLNTEAFF.

V usage is TRBV28 and J usage is TRBJ2-5; 10 bases map to TRBD2. The J call is in doubt because the DNA end fits TRBJ2-7 better. Germline V CDR1 and CDR2: MDHEN, SYDVKM. The CDR3 is 16 residues long. The CDR3 protein is CASSDGREREGYEQYF. CDR3 sequence (DNA): TGTGCCAGCAGCGATGGGCGTGAGCGGGAGGGTTACGAGCAGTACTTC.

The genes are TRBV7-2 and TRBJ1-1; D call uncertain. The V gene's germline CDR1 is SGHTA and CDR2 FQGNSA. With 5 bases removed from V and 1 base from J, the gap between germline ends came to 11 bases. This CDR3 comprises 14 residues. The CDR3 sequence is CASSTAGSNTEAFF. The CDR3 DNA sequence: TGTGCCAGCAGCACGGCAGGTTCGAACACTGAAGCTTTCTTT.

The V and J genes are TRBV5-6 and TRBJ1-1; no clear D. CDR3 length: 12 residues. Trimming took 2 bases from V and 7 from J, leaving 9 bases between them. CDR1 and CDR2 (germline): SGHDT, YYEEEE. CDR3 sequence reads: CASSFGRGEAFF. Written as DNA, the CDR3 is TGTGCCAGCAGCTTCGGCCGGGGTGAAGCTTTCTTT. Drawing the rest from reference TRBV5-6 and TRBJ1-1, the complete variable domain is DAGVTQSPTHLIKTRGQQVTLRCSPKSGHDTVSWYQQALGQGPQFIFQYYEEEERQRGNFPDRFSGHQFPNYSSELNVNALLLGDSALYLCASSFGRGEAFFGQGTRLTVV.

This sequence joins TRBV9 and TRBJ2-7; a weak D match, TRBD1 (5 bases). V was trimmed by 3 bases and J by 1 base, leaving 11 bases between them. CDR1 SGDLS and CDR2 YYNGEE come from the germline V gene. This CDR3 comprises 14 residues. The CDR3 loop reads CASSADSSSYEQYF. Here the CDR3 DNA reads TGTGCCAGCAGCGCCGACAGTTCGTCCTACGAGCAGTACTTC.

The chain uses TRBV27 and TRBJ2-4; 11 bases match TRBD2. J was trimmed by 0 bases and V by 3 bases; bases with no gene match: 13. CDR3 size: 20 residues. Per the germline V gene, CDR1 is MNHEY and CDR2 is SMNVEV (reference sequence). In DNA form, the CDR3 reads TGTGCCAGCAGTTTCCCCACCGGGACTAGCGGTCCTTTAGCCAAAAACATTCAGTACTTC. This sequence encodes CASSFPTGTSGPLAKNIQYF.

V is TRBV27 and J is TRBJ1-1, with TRBD1 identical over 7 bases. V dropped 10 bases and J dropped 0; count of bases not matched to a gene: 8. CDR1 MNHEY and CDR2 SMNVEV come from the germline V gene (reference sequence). This CDR3 comprises 14 residues. CDR3 sequence reads: CATKAGGMNTEAFF. CDR3 bases: TGTGCCACCAAAGCAGGGGGTATGAACACTGAAGCTTTCTTT.

The chain has TRBV13 and TRBJ2-7; D is ambiguous. CDR3 size: 13 residues. Germline V gene lookup returns CDR1 PRHDT and CDR2 FYEKMQ (reference sequence). Trimming took off 5 bases at V and 5 bases at J, with 13 bases between the two ends. The CDR3 coding sequence is TGTGCCAGCAGCCTCCGCGGCGCAAACGAGCAGTACTTC. Protein sequence: CASSLRGANEQYF.

The gene calls are TRBV7-9 and TRBJ2-5; TRBD2 matches at 15 bases. The CDR3 length is 17 residues. In germline, CDR1 is SEHNR, CDR2 FQNEAQ (reference sequence). V lost 5 bases and J lost 1; bases outside the gene matches: 5. The CDR3, as DNA: TGTGCCAGCAGCCCCGGGACTAGCGGGAGGTCCCAAGAGACCCAGTACTTC. It codes for CASSPGTSGRSQETQYF.